This entry features one TCR beta chain sequence. This CDR3 has 15 residues. The germline V gene has CDR1 MRHNA and CDR2 SNTAGT. V lost 1 base and J lost 5, with 11 bases in between. This specimen belongs to a study of blood T cell repertoires in COVID-19. Study background: Italy, Spain and the United States were the sources of the convalescent and acute COVID-19 samples. In each case, the material was cDNA or gDNA derived from T cells, B-cell-depleted T cells, or PBMCs.

Authors' processing steps: Nucleated cell counts were estimated from reference gene primer amplification. Profiling relied on immunoSEQ multiplex PCR, and the TCRdb table lists in-frame clones only, not all of them. Clonal size and the V and J genes are those of that table, whereas D and trimming came from the DNA. The sample holds some 200,000 clones; 70% to 90% are singletons and the top ten take about 8%. The gene calls are TRBV6-4 and TRBJ2-2; possible D gene TRBD2, 5 bases. Source material: peripheral blood. This receptor was obtained from a woman aged 50 to 60 with active or convalescent COVID-19. CDR3 DNA sequence: TGTGCCAGCAGTGACTATTCTGGCGGGACCGGGGAGCTGTTTTTT. Translation: CASSDYSGGTGELFF.